This T cell receptor (beta chain) derives from a study of T cells in localized non-small cell lung cancer. Study-level results: Clonality of T cells reached its maximum in uninvolved adjacent lung, surpassing tumor. A raised T cell density in blood coincided with lengthier overall survival. Sequencing involved a lone tumor region, leaving heterogeneity possible. In adjacent lung appeared a median about 58 of the top 100 tumor clones.

This table comes from immunoSEQ multiplex PCR, and its TCRdb copy is limited to in-frame clones, with some not included. The data show tens of thousands of clones, approximately 85% seen once. Germline CDR1 reads SGHTA; CDR2 reads FQGNSA. The V gene end was trimmed by 3 bases and the J gene end by 6 bases; junction bases not matched to a gene: 5. There are 14 residues in the CDR3. Comment on this clone: The antigen is not known.

The chain carries TRBV7-2 and TRBJ2-1; 7 bases fit TRBD1. The TCR comes from a man between 40 and 70 years old with stage I lung adenocarcinoma. Sequencing was performed on peripheral blood, taken before any cancer treatment. CDR3 sequence: CASSLTGTVNEQFF. DNA of the CDR3: TGTGCCAGCAGCTTGACCGGGACAGTCAATGAGCAGTTCTTC.